One and the same sample provided the 10 T cell receptor beta chains below, sequenced in a study of T cells in Graves' hyperthyroidism and ophthalmopathy. Amplified TCR beta CDR3 regions derived from RNA transcripts. Using the HTBI primer set, a first-round RT-PCR was run on the TCR CDR3. One entry per CDR3 protein results from TCRdb running MiXCR on the multiplex PCR reads. The sample holds approximately 400,000 distinct CDR3 sequences, approximately 15% seen once. The sequencing sample was made of blood. These receptors were obtained from a man under 40 with Graves' hyperthyroidism that later progressed to Graves' ophthalmopathy.

This clonotype was detected only a few times. V gene TRBV12-5 combines with J gene TRBJ1-1, with 9 bases aligning to TRBD1. Per the germline V gene, CDR1 is LGHNT and CDR2 is FRNRAP. V shed 5 bases and J 5 bases; nucleotides not matched to a gene: 3. This CDR3 region has 13 residues. DNA of the CDR3: TGTGCTAGTGGTCCTGACAGGGGGACTGAAGCTTTCTTT. It yields the protein CASGPDRGTEAFF.

This clonotype was recorded a few times. This chain uses TRBV7-9 with TRBJ2-7, with a possible D match to TRBD2 (5 bases). CDR1 SEHNR and CDR2 FQNEAQ come from the germline V gene (reference sequence). Trimming stripped 2 bases from V and 4 bases from J, with 15 bases between. The CDR3 is made up of 15 amino acids. CDR3 sequence: CASSLTTPSRYEQYF. Written as DNA, the CDR3 is TGTGCCAGCAGCTTAACAACTCCTAGCAGATACGAGCAGTACTTC.

This clonotype has a handful of counts. The chain carries TRBV9 and TRBJ2-3; unclear D gene. Germline V CDR1 and CDR2: SGDLS, YYNGEE. V lost 0 bases and J lost 3, with 8 bases in between. The CDR3 consists of 14 residues. The CDR3 region is CASSVEGMTDTQYF. CDR3 DNA sequence: TGTGCCAGCAGCGTAGAAGGGATGACAGATACGCAGTATTTT.

This clonotype was seen a handful of times. One junction end does not reproduce the germline sequence, and a read error may be involved. This CDR3 reads CANSIRQGSTDTQYF. Written as DNA, the CDR3 is TGTGCCAATAGTATTCGACAGGGATCCACAGATACGCAGTATTTT. The V gene is TRBV19, the J gene TRBJ2-3; 7 bases are shared with TRBD1. In germline, CDR1 is LNHDA, CDR2 SQIVND (reference sequence). CDR3 length: 15 residues.

This clonotype has ten or more counts. The chain employs TRBV20-1 and TRBJ2-3, with D perhaps TRBD1 (5 bases). CDR3 length: 14 residues. Germline-derived CDR1 and CDR2 are DFQATT and SNEGSKA (reference sequence). Between the trimmed V and J ends, which lost 5 bases and 3 bases, there was a span of 15 bases. The chain's CDR3 is CSAPDWGRTDTQYF. The CDR3 region has the DNA TGCAGTGCTCCCGATTGGGGCAGGACAGATACGCAGTATTTT.

This clonotype was seen a few times. The J gene is TRBJ2-1, the V gene TRBV5-6; D is possibly TRBD1 (6 bases). CDR1 and CDR2 from the germline V gene are SGHDT and YYEEEE. The CDR3 has 12 amino acids. Trimming cost V 4 bases and J 13 bases, with 15 bases left between them. The CDR3 DNA sequence: TGTGCCAGCAGCCCTCGGACAGTTGTACAGTTCTTC. Translation gives CASSPRTVVQFF. Drawing the rest from reference TRBV5-6 and TRBJ2-1, the complete variable domain is DAGVTQSPTHLIKTRGQQVTLRCSPKSGHDTVSWYQQALGQGPQFIFQYYEEEERQRGNFPDRFSGHQFPNYSSELNVNALLLGDSALYLCASSPRTVVQFFGPGTRLTVL.

This clonotype was picked up many times. CDR3 coding DNA: TGTGCCAGCAGCTTCGGACGGGCCAGGGGAAAACTGTTTTTT. Amino acids: CASSFGRARGKLFF. The V and J genes are TRBV7-9 and TRBJ1-4; D is perhaps TRBD1 (6 bases). With 3 bases removed from V and 10 bases from J, the gap between germline ends came to 15 bases. The V gene's germline CDR1 is SEHNR and CDR2 FQNEAQ (reference sequence). The CDR3 loop spans 14 amino acids.

This clonotype was seen many times. The chain uses TRBV6-5 and TRBJ2-3; 8 bases line up with TRBD1. CDR3 length: 15 amino acids. The V gene end was trimmed by 2 bases and the J gene end by 4 bases; junction bases not matched to a gene: 5. CDR1 and CDR2 from the germline V gene are MNHEY and SVGAGI. The CDR3 sequence: CASSYGDRGADTQYF. The CDR3 DNA reads as TGTGCCAGCAGTTACGGAGACAGGGGTGCAGATACGCAGTATTTT.

This clonotype was counted at least ten times. The gene calls are TRBV20-1 and TRBJ2-1; tentative D call: TRBD2 (5 bases). Germline V gene data show CDR1 as DFQATT and CDR2 as SNEGSKA (reference sequence). V was shortened by 0 bases and J by 0 bases, with 12 bases between the two germline ends. The CDR3 has 16 residues. CDR3: CSARDWGVSSYNEQFF. The CDR3 DNA reads as TGCAGTGCTAGAGATTGGGGAGTCAGCTCCTACAATGAGCAGTTCTTC.

The chain joins TRBV6-6 to TRBJ2-4, with 8 bases lining up with TRBD1. The trim removed 2 bases at V and 1 base at J, leaving 4 bases unmatched. The CDR3 is made up of 16 amino acids. Per germline, CDR1 MNHNY and CDR2 SVGAGI (reference sequence). This CDR3 is CASSYPGQEAKNIQYF. CDR3 DNA: TGTGCCAGCAGTTACCCGGGACAGGAGGCCAAAAACATTCAGTACTTC.